The T cell receptor (beta chain) described here comes from a study of T cells in Graves' hyperthyroidism and ophthalmopathy. This CDR3 spans 12 amino acids. J gave up 2 bases and V 8 bases, and 3 bases lay outside the gene matches. Germline V CDR1 and CDR2: MNHNS, SASEGT. Regions amplified from RNA transcripts were the TCR beta CDR3 regions. The HTBI primer set was used in a first-round RT-PCR of the TCR CDR3. TCRdb reanalysed the multiplex PCR reads using MiXCR and keeps one entry per CDR3 protein. Altogether about 640,000 distinct CDR3 sequences are present, more than 20% being singletons, with the ten largest covering 30% to 40%. In this sample, this clonotype turned up a few times.

V is TRBV6-1 and J is TRBJ2-7; TRBD1 matches at 7 bases. This receptor was taken from a man aged 25-40 years with Graves' ophthalmopathy. The sample was blood. CDR3 protein: CASRGQPYEQYF. The CDR3 region has the DNA TGTGCCAGCCGGGGACAGCCCTACGAGCAGTACTTC.